These T cell receptor beta chains were read from a single sample in a study of blood T cell repertoires in COVID-19. Assay used: immunoSEQ multiplex PCR; TCRdb lists only in-frame clones, some missing. The sample includes over 150,000 clones, about 85% of them seen just once. The sequenced material came from peripheral blood. These receptors all come from a man older than 75 with COVID-19, enrolled during active disease. The CDR3 runs from the conserved cysteine through the conserved F or W.

TRBV11-3	TRBJ2-7	15	CASSLGQGGSYEQYF
TRBV4-2	TRBJ2-7	15	CASSQDTAGLYEQYF
TRBV5-5	TRBJ2-5	17	CASSLPFRRGLGETQYF
TRBV9	TRBJ1-2	16	CASRGAAGALNYGYTF
TRBV28	TRBJ1-3	14	CASRRTASGNTIYF
TRBV19	TRBJ1-4	14	CASSYGQGAEKLFF
TRBV9	TRBJ1-1	14	CASNRGQKNTEAFF
TRBV4-1	TRBJ1-1	17	CASSQGYRDWVNTEAFF
TRBV5-1	TRBJ1-1	14	CASSLVDSNTEAFF
TRBV28	TRBJ1-2	14	CASSSGTDWRGYTF
TRBV5-1	TRBJ2-7	12	CASRQDRREQYF
TRBV6-5	TRBJ2-1	13	CASGQGFADEQFF
TRBV28	TRBJ1-3	14	CASRPGSAGNTIYF
TRBV5-5	TRBJ2-5	12	CASSLYQETQYF
TRBV5-1	TRBJ2-7	13	CASSLPSSYEQYF
TRBV11-2	TRBJ1-1	16	CASSTEGVVWNTEAFF
TRBV3-1/TRBV3-2	TRBJ2-3	15	CASSQEGGPFYTQYF
TRBV5-1	TRBJ2-3	14	CASSSGEFTDTQYF
TRBV2	TRBJ1-3	16	CASSLLGTVSGNTIYF
TRBV6-4	TRBJ1-1	14	CASSPGHQYTEAFF
TRBV19	TRBJ1-1	13	CASSVTGGTEAFF
TRBV27	TRBJ2-1	16	CASRHRTGRALDEQFF
TRBV7-2	TRBJ2-3	13	CASSRTGADTQYF
TRBV6-2/TRBV6-3	TRBJ2-3	14	CASSLGPVTDTQYF
TRBV6-8	TRBJ1-1	14	CATTLRPVNTEAFF
TRBV18	TRBJ1-1	13	CASSLRQNTEAFF
TRBV7-9	TRBJ1-5	15	CASSLVGQSNQPQHF
TRBV19	TRBJ1-1	15	CASSQTGKGSTEAFF
TRBV3-1/TRBV3-2	TRBJ1-1	13	CASSQFGAGEAFF
TRBV7-9	TRBJ1-6	14	CASSFPGKGSPLHF
TRBV5-4	TRBJ2-1	17	CASSLGGVGSSYNEQFF
TRBV7-9	TRBJ1-5	15	CASSLQGADIQPQHF
TRBV11-2	TRBJ1-5	16	CASSSGTGIGNQPQHF
TRBV18	TRBJ1-1	15	CASSPGRDMDTEAFF
TRBV6-5	TRBJ1-1	15	CASTRATWGDTEAFF
TRBV5-1	TRBJ2-2	15	CASSIGHRDTGELFF
TRBV12-5	TRBJ1-2	11	CASGFPTPIAF
TRBV9	TRBJ1-3	17	CASSAEASRFSGNTIYF
TRBV11-2	TRBJ2-5	14	CASSLGPGRETQYF
TRBV4-2	TRBJ2-5	17	CASSQEPGLAGEETQYF
TRBV28	TRBJ1-3	14	CASRGQGIGNTIYF
TRBV5-1	TRBJ2-3	18	CASRRTGGVSGRTDTQYF
TRBV28	TRBJ1-4	13	CASVQGGDEKLFF
TRBV6-5	TRBJ1-6	16	CASSYLGSSYNSPLHF
TRBV19	TRBJ2-3	14	CASSPPTATDTQYF
TRBV19	TRBJ1-2	13	CASRPGLIYGYTF
TRBV12-5	TRBJ2-7	14	CASGRDRGVHEQYF
TRBV10-3	TRBJ1-2	13	CAPNPDRGYGYTF
TRBV6-5	TRBJ1-1	14	CASSPPGGNTEAFF
TRBV19	TRBJ2-7	17	CASSISSGQGAPYEQYF
TRBV3-1/TRBV3-2	TRBJ2-2	18	CASSQGHLGGQGTGELFF
TRBV3-1/TRBV3-2	TRBJ2-1	16	CASRGSMGTPHNEQFF
TRBV19	TRBJ2-1	14	CACSRDKYLDEQFF
TRBV7-9	TRBJ1-6	12	CATGTPNSPLHF